This TCR beta chain was sequenced during a study of T cells in Graves' hyperthyroidism and ophthalmopathy. Study observations and caveats: Most clonotypes expanded in thyroid above 0.001 were likewise present in blood. From stable hyperthyroidism, ophthalmopathy was set apart by a 13 V-J model.

Amplification of TCR beta CDR3 regions was performed using RNA transcripts as template. Researchers ran a first-round RT-PCR on the TCR CDR3 using the HTBI primer set. Each CDR3 protein is one row after TCRdb ran MiXCR on the multiplex PCR reads. The sample lists some 510,000 distinct CDR3 sequences, 20% to 25% occurring once. The CDR3 consists of 15 residues. With 7 bases clipped from V and 1 base from J, the junction kept 7 bases outside the gene matches. The germline CDR1 and CDR2 sequences are MNHNS and SASEGT. Hyperthyroidism in the patients, aged 18 to 65, was newly diagnosed and under 2 months in duration. For this clonotype: Its specificity is unknown.

The gene calls are TRBV6-1 and TRBJ1-5; 7 bases are a match to TRBD1. The source material was blood. The TCR originated in a man between 18 and 35 years old with Graves' hyperthyroidism. Written as DNA, the CDR3 is TGTGCCAGCACCCCTCGGACAGGAAGCAATCAGCCCCAGCATTTT. The encoded protein is CASTPRTGSNQPQHF.